What follows is one T cell receptor (delta chain) and its context. With a much larger clone just one base away, this may be a read error. The data stem from a study of gamma-delta chains in newborns, infants, children. TCRdb re-called the reads through CATT. The sample has around 11,000 delta-chain clones, 3.5% seen once. CDR1 is GEAIGNYY and CDR2 is EKD in the germline V gene. This CDR3 spans 18 amino acids. The receptor was isolated from a child who was a newborn, infant or young child, either healthy, febrile or measles-vaccinated (not recorded which). The sequencing sample was made of blood. The chain links TRDV2 to TRDJ1, with TRDD3 matching over 12 bases. The CDR3 loop is CACGTVRLGDTHTDKLIF. CDR3 sequence (DNA): TGTGCCTGTGGCACCGTGAGGCTGGGGGATACGCACACCGATAAACTCATCTTT.